The next 3 T cell receptor beta chains were all read from a single sample in a study of OX40 agonist ivuxolimab in advanced cancers. Repertoires were generated with immunoSEQ multiplex PCR, while TCRdb's copy carries only in-frame clones and drops some. The table has tens of thousands of clones, 85% to 90% seen once. Sequenced material: CD4+ or CD8+ T cells sorted from blood, taken in a trial of the OX40 agonist ivuxolimab. These receptors were taken from an adult with an advanced solid tumor such as melanoma, head and neck, liver or kidney cancer.

The rearrangement uses TRBV7-9 and TRBJ2-5; no clear D. The J call is in doubt because the DNA end fits TRBJ2-7 better. The CDR3 sequence is 15 residues long. Germline CDR1 SEHNR, CDR2 FQNEAQ (reference sequence). As DNA, the CDR3 is TGTGCCAGCAGCTTCTGGCCGGAAAGAACCTACGAGCAGTACTTC. This translates into CASSFWPERTYEQYF.

This clone has only one observation. The sample has other DNA sequences that encode this CDR3 too. The J gene is TRBJ1-5, the V gene TRBV6-6; D is ambiguous. V was clipped by 2 bases and J by 1 base, with 6 bases between them. The germline V gene encodes CDR1 MNHNY and CDR2 SVGAGI (reference sequence). The CDR3 covers 14 residues. The CDR3 nucleotides are TGTGCCAGCAGTTACGTAGGGAGCAATCAGCCCCAGCATTTT. The encoded protein is CASSYVGSNQPQHF.

The table lists this clone with a few counts. This chain's CDR3 is CASSTGIYEQYF. The CDR3 coding sequence is TGTGCCAGTAGTACAGGGATCTACGAGCAGTACTTC. The V call is TRBV19, the J call TRBJ2-7, with D maybe TRBD1 (5 bases). The V end was cut by 4 bases, the J end by 3 bases, with 7 bases between. CDR3 length: 12 amino acids. Germline V gene data show CDR1 as LNHDA and CDR2 as SQIVND (reference sequence). Complete variable domain (other parts from reference TRBV19 and TRBJ2-7): DGGITQSPKYLFRKEGQNVTLSCEQNLNHDAMYWYRQDPGQGLRLIYYSQIVNDFQKGDIAEGYSVSREKKESFPLTVTSAQKNPTAFYLCASSTGIYEQYFGPGTRLTVT.